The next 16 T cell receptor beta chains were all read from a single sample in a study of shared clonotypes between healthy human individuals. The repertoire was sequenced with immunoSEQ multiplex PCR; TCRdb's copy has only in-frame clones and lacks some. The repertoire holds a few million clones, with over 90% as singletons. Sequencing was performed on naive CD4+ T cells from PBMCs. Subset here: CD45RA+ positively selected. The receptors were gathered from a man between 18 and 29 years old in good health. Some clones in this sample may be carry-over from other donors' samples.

This CDR3 is CASSWVGRLTGANVLTF. The CDR3 DNA is TGTGCCAGCAGTTGGGTCGGGAGGCTGACTGGGGCCAACGTCCTGACTTTC. This chain joins TRBV28 and TRBJ2-6; TRBD2 aligns across 7 bases. Germline CDR1 MDHEN, CDR2 SYDVKM. This CDR3 is 17 amino acids long. V trimming: 4 bases; J trimming: 2 bases; junction bases outside the gene matches: 8.

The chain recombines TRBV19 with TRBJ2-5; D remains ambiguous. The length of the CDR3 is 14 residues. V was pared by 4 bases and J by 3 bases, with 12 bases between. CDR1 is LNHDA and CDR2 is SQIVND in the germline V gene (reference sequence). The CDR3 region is CASSTWTGEETQYF. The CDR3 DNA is TGTGCCAGTAGTACATGGACGGGCGAAGAGACCCAGTACTTC.

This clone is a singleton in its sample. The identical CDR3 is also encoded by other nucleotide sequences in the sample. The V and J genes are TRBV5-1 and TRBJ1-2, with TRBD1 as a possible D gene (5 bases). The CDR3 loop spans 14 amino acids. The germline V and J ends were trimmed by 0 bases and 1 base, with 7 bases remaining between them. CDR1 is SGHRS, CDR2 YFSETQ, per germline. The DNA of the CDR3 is TGCGCCAGCAGCTTGGACAGGTATAACTATGGCTACACCTTC. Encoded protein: CASSLDRYNYGYTF. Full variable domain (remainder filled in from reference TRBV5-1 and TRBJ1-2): KAGVTQTPRYLIKTRGQQVTLSCSPISGHRSVSWYQQTPGQGLQFLFEYFSETQRNKGNFPGRFSGRQFSNSRSEMNVSTLELGDSALYLCASSLDRYNYGYTFGSGTRLTVV.

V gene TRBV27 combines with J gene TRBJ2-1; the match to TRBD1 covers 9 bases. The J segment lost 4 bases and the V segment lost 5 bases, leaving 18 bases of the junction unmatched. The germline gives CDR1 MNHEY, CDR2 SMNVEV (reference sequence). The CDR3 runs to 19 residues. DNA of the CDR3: TGTGCCAGCAGTCATCCCCTACTGCCGGGACAGGGAACTTACAATGAGCAGTTCTTC. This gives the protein CASSHPLLPGQGTYNEQFF.

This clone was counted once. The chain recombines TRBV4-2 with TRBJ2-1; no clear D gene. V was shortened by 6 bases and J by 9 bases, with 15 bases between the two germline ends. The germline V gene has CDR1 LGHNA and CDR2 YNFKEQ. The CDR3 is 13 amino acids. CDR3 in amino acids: CASRKEVEVEQFF. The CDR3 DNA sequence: TGTGCCAGCAGGAAAGAGGTCGAGGTTGAGCAGTTCTTC.

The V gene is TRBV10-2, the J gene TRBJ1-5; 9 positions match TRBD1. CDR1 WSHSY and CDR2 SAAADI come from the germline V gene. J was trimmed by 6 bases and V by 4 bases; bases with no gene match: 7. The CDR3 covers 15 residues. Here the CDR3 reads CASSVEQGAFQPQHF. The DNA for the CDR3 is TGCGCCAGCAGTGTAGAACAGGGGGCTTTTCAGCCCCAGCATTTT.

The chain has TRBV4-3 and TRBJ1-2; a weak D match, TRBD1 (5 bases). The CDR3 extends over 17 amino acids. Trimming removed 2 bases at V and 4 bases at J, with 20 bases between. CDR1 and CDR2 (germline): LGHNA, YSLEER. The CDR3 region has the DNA TGCGCCAGCAGCCAATCGCGGACACTCAAACGAGCCTATGGCTACACCTTC. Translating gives CASSQSRTLKRAYGYTF.

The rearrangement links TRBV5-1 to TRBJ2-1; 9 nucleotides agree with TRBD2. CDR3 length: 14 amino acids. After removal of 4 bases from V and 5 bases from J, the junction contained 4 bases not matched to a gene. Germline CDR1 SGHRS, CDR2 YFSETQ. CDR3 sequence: CASSRTSENNEQFF. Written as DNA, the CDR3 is TGCGCCAGCAGCAGGACTAGCGAAAACAATGAGCAGTTCTTC.

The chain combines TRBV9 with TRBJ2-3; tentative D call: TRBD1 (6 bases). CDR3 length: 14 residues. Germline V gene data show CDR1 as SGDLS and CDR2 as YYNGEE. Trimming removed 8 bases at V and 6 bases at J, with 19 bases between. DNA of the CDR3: TGTGCCAGTAATCTCGGGCACAGGGTGGATACGCAGTATTTT. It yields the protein CASNLGHRVDTQYF.

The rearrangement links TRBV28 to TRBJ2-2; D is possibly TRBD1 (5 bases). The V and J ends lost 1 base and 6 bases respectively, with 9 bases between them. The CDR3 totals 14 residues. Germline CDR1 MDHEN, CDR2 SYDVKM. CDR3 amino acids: CASSLSFRAGELFF. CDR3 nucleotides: TGTGCCAGCAGTTTATCCTTCAGGGCCGGGGAGCTGTTTTTT.

CDR3 amino acids: CASSPPAEPIQYF. Here the CDR3 DNA reads TGTGCCAGCTCACCACCGGCAGAGCCCATTCAGTACTTC. This chain joins TRBV18 and TRBJ2-4; the D is unclear. Looked up from germline, CDR1 is KGHSH and CDR2 is LQKENI. There are 13 residues in the CDR3. V was trimmed by 0 bases and J by 9 bases, leaving 9 bases between them.

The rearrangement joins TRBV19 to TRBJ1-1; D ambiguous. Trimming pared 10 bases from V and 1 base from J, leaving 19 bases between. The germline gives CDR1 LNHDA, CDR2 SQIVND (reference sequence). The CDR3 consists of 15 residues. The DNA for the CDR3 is TGTGCCACCCAACCTCGATTCAGTGGGAACACTGAAGCTTTCTTT. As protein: CATQPRFSGNTEAFF.

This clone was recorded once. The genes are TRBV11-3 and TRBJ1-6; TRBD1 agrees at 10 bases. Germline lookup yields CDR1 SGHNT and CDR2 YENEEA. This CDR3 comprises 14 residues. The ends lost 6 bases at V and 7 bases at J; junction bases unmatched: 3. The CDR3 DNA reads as TGTGCCAGCAGTTCGGGACAGGGGAATTCACCCCTCCACTTT. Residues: CASSSGQGNSPLHF.

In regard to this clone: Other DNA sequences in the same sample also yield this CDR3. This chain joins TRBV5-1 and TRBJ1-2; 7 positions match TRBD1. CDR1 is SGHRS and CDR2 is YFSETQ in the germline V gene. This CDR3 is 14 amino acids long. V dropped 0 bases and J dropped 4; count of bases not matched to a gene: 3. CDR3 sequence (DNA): TGCGCCAGCAGCTTGGACAGGGGTTCCTATGGCTACACCTTC. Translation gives CASSLDRGSYGYTF.

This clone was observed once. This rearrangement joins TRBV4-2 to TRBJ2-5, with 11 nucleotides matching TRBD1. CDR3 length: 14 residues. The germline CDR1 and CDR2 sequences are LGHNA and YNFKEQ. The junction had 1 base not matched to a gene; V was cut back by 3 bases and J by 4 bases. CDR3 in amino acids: CASSQDRGRETQYF. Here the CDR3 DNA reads TGTGCCAGCAGCCAGGACAGGGGGCGAGAGACCCAGTACTTC.

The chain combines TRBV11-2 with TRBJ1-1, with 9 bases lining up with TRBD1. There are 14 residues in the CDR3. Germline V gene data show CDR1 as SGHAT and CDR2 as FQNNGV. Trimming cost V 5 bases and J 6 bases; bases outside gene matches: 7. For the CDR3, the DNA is TGTGCCAGCAGCCCAACAGGGGGCAGGTCTGAAGCTTTCTTT. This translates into CASSPTGGRSEAFF.